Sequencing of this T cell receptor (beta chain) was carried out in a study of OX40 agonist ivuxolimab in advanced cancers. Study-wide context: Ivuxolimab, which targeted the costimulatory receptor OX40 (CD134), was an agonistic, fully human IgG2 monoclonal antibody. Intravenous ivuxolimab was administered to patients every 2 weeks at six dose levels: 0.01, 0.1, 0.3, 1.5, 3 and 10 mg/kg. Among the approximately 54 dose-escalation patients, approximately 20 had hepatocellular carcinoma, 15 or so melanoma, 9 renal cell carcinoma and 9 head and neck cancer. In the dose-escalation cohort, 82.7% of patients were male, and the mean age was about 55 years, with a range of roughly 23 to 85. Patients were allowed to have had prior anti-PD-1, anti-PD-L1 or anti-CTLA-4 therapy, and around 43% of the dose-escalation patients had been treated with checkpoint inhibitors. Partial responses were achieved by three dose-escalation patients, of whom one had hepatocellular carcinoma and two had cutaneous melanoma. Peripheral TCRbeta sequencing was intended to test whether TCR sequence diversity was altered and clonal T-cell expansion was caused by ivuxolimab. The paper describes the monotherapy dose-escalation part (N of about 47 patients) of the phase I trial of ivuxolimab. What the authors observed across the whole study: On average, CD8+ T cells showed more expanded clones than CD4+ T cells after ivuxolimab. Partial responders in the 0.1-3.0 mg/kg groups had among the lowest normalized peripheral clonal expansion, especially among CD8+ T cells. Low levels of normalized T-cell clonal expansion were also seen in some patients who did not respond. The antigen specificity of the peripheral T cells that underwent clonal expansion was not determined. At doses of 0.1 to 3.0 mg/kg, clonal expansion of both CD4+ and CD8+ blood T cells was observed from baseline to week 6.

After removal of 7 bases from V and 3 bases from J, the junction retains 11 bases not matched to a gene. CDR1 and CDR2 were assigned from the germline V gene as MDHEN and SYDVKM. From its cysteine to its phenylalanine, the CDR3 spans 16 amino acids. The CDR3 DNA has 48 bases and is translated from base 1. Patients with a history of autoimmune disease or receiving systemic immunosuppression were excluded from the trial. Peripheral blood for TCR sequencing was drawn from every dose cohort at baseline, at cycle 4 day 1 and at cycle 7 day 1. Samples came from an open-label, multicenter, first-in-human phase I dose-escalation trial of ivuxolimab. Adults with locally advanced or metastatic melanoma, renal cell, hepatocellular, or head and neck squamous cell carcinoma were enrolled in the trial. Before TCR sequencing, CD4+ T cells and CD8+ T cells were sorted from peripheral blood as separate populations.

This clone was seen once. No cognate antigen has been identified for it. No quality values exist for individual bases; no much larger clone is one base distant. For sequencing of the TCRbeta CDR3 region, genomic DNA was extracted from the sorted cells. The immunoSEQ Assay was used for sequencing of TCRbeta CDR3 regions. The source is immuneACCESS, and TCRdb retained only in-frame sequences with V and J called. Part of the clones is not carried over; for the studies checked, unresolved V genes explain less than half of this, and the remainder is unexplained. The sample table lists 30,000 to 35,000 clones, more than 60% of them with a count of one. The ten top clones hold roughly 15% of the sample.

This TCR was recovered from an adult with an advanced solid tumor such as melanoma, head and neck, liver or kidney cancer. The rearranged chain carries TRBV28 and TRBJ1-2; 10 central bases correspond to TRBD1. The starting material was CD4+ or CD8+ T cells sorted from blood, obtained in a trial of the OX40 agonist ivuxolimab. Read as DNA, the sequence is TGTGCCAGCAATTTTTATAGCGGGACAGGGGACTATGGCTACACCTTC. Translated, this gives CASNFYSGTGDYGYTF.